The 14 T cell receptor beta chains reported below all come from one sample, sequenced in a study of blood T cell repertoires in COVID-19. Profiled with immunoSEQ multiplex PCR; TCRdb holds only in-frame clones, not every one. The repertoire holds over 55,000 clones, with roughly 85% as singletons. What was sequenced was peripheral blood. The receptors were gathered from a woman older than 75 with acute or convalescent COVID-19.

V and J are TRBV19 and TRBJ1-2, with a possible D match to TRBD1 (5 bases). Germline CDR1 is LNHDA and CDR2 is SQIVND (reference sequence). The CDR3 loop spans 13 amino acids. V dropped 4 bases and J dropped 4 bases, with 10 bases sitting between them. The chain's CDR3 is CASSNEGLYGYTF. In DNA, the CDR3 is TGTGCCAGTAGTAATGAGGGACTCTATGGCTACACCTTC.

The chain carries TRBV27 and TRBJ2-2, with 11 nucleotides matching TRBD1. V trimming: 5 bases; J trimming: 6 bases; junction bases outside the gene matches: 5. This CDR3 spans 15 amino acids. Germline CDR1 reads MNHEY; CDR2 reads SMNVEV (reference sequence). Here the CDR3 reads CASSAGQGVAGELFF. The CDR3 nucleotides are TGTGCCAGCAGTGCGGGACAGGGGGTCGCCGGGGAGCTGTTTTTT.

This chain links TRBV27 with TRBJ2-6; the D gene is possibly TRBD1 (6 bases). The CDR3 is 16 residues long. CDR1 and CDR2 (germline): MNHEY, SMNVEV (reference sequence). V lost 5 bases and J 0 bases, leaving 11 bases between the germline ends. The CDR3 here is CASSVTGNSGANVLTF. The CDR3 region has the DNA TGTGCCAGCAGTGTGACAGGTAACTCTGGGGCCAACGTCCTGACTTTC.

The rearrangement links TRBV29-1 to TRBJ1-1, with D possibly TRBD1 on 6 matching bases. The CDR3 is 13 amino acids. From germline, CDR1 is SQVTM and CDR2 ANQGSEA. V dropped 7 bases and J dropped 3 bases, with 15 bases sitting between them. For the CDR3, the DNA is TGCAGCGCGAACGGACAGTTGTACACTGAAGCTTTCTTT. It specifies CSANGQLYTEAFF.

The chain employs TRBV9 and TRBJ2-5; 8 nucleotides line up with TRBD1. The CDR3 extends over 13 amino acids. Germline V gene lookup returns CDR1 SGDLS and CDR2 YYNGEE. After removal of 3 bases from V and 5 bases from J, the junction contained 3 bases not matched to a gene. The CDR3, as DNA: TGTGCCAGCAGCGGGACAGGGAGGGAGACCCAGTACTTC. Translating gives CASSGTGRETQYF.

This rearrangement joins TRBV29-1 to TRBJ1-1, with a possible D match to TRBD1 (6 bases). CDR1 is SQVTM, CDR2 ANQGSEA, per germline. The CDR3 has 14 amino acids. Trimming took 6 bases from V and 5 from J, leaving 19 bases between them. The CDR3 is CSVVFQGRGTEAFF. CDR3 bases: TGCAGCGTAGTATTTCAGGGGCGCGGAACTGAAGCTTTCTTT. The variable domain in full, completed from reference TRBV29-1 and TRBJ1-1, reads SAVISQKPSRDICQRGTSLTIQCQVDSQVTMMFWYRQQPGQSLTLIATANQGSEATYESGFVIDKFPISRPNLTFSTLTVSNMSPEDSSIYLCSVVFQGRGTEAFFGQGTRLTVV.

The CDR3 DNA is TGTGCCATCAGGGCCGCGGGACAGGGCTACGAGCAGTACTTC. It translates to CAIRAAGQGYEQYF. V usage is TRBV10-3 and J usage is TRBJ2-7; 9 bases match TRBD1. V gave up 6 bases and J gave up 3 bases; unmatched junction bases: 6. The CDR3 extends over 14 amino acids. CDR1 is ENHRY and CDR2 is SYGVKD in the germline V gene.

This chain connects TRBV7-2 to TRBJ2-3; D remains unclear. CDR1 SGHTA and CDR2 FQGNSA come from the germline V gene. The CDR3 has 14 amino acids. The V end lost 5 bases, the J end lost 4 bases, and 13 bases lay between the germline ends. CDR3 residues: CASSVGPPPDTQYF. CDR3 coding DNA: TGTGCCAGCAGCGTTGGGCCACCCCCAGATACGCAGTATTTT.

The chain links TRBV28 to TRBJ2-6, with 7 bases lining up with TRBD1. The CDR3 covers 15 residues. V lost 7 bases to trimming and J lost 4 bases; unmatched junction nucleotides: 7. The germline V gene encodes CDR1 MDHEN and CDR2 SYDVKM. CDR3 in DNA: TGTGCCAGCAACCCACAGGGGCCCGGGGCCAACGTCCTGACTTTC. The encoded protein is CASNPQGPGANVLTF.

The genes are TRBV6-2 or TRBV6-3 and TRBJ1-1; D possibly corresponds to TRBD1 (5 bases). The V end lost 2 bases, the J end lost 4 bases, and 20 bases lay between the germline ends. The CDR3 has 17 amino acids. CDR1 and CDR2 from the germline V gene are MNHEY and SVGEGT. For the CDR3, the DNA is TGTGCCAGCAGTTACCTAGCCGGGGGAAGGAAGGTCACTGAAGCTTTCTTT. Translated: CASSYLAGGRKVTEAFF.

This chain links TRBV6-4 with TRBJ2-2; 10 bases are shared with TRBD2. V trimming: 5 bases; J trimming: 5 bases; junction bases outside the gene matches: 5. Germline CDR1 MRHNA, CDR2 SNTAGT. The CDR3 runs to 15 residues. CDR3 nucleotide sequence: TGTGCCAGCAGTTTAGCGGGAGGAAGAACCGGGGAGCTGTTTTTT. This gives the protein CASSLAGGRTGELFF.

This clone has only a few counts. The chain employs TRBV28 and TRBJ2-3, with a possible D match to TRBD2 (7 bases). Per the germline V gene, CDR1 is MDHEN and CDR2 is SYDVKM. CDR3 length: 18 residues. V dropped 5 bases and J dropped 2 bases, with 23 bases sitting between them. The CDR3 sequence: CASSKGQLRDYLTDTQYF. The CDR3, as DNA: TGTGCCAGCAGTAAAGGACAGCTACGGGACTACCTCACAGATACGCAGTATTTT.

The chain links TRBV9 to TRBJ2-1, with D hard to call. This CDR3 is built from 15 residues. Germline CDR1 reads SGDLS; CDR2 reads YYNGEE. The V gene lost 0 bases and the J gene lost 8 bases, with 15 bases spanning the gap. The CDR3 nucleotides read TGTGCCAGCAGCGTAGACCCCCGCCATCGCGATGAGCAGTTCTTC. Protein product: CASSVDPRHRDEQFF.

This rearrangement joins TRBV15 to TRBJ1-5; 10 nucleotides align to TRBD1. V lost 0 bases to trimming and J lost 4 bases; unmatched junction nucleotides: 3. CDR1 and CDR2 from the germline V gene are LNHNV and YYDKDF (reference sequence). The CDR3 length is 16 residues. The CDR3 nucleotides are TGTGCCACCAGCAGAGATTGGACAGGGGGAAATCAGCCCCAGCATTTT. This codes for CATSRDWTGGNQPQHF.